The rows below give T cell receptor beta chains drawn from one sample of a study of shared clonotypes between healthy human individuals. Measured with immunoSEQ multiplex PCR; TCRdb has only the in-frame clones, and not every one. The sample shows about 820,000 clones, 80% to 95% of them seen only once. Sequencing was performed on naive CD8+ T cells sorted from blood. Every receptor here comes from a man in his thirties or forties in good health. Each CDR3 is given with its conserved first and last residue. D genes are given only for firm matches. Not all rows give a size; the values are once, few, many and, for expanded clones, a class.

d_gene | abundance | j_gene | v_gene | CDR3nt | CDR3aa
NA | once | TRBJ2-7 | TRBV6-5 | TGTGCCAGCATCGGAGGGGGCCACGAGCAGTACTTC | CASIGGGHEQYF
NA | NA | TRBJ2-1 | TRBV19 | TGTGCCAGTAGGATGGGGGCGAATGAGCAGTTCTTC | CASRMGANEQFF
NA | NA | TRBJ2-3 | TRBV7-9 | TGTGCCAGCAGCCCCCGGGACAACACAGATACGCAGTATTTT | CASSPRDNTDTQYF
NA | once | TRBJ2-7 | TRBV27 | TGTGCCAGCAGTCCCCTAGAGAGCTCCTACGAGCAGTACTTC | CASSPLESSYEQYF
TRBD2 | NA | TRBJ2-7 | TRBV6-5 | TGTGCCAGCAGCCTTCTGGGAGGGGTGAACGAGCAGTACTTC | CASSLLGGVNEQYF
NA | NA | TRBJ2-1 | TRBV9 | TGTGCCAGCAGCGTGGGTCTTGAGCAGTTCTTC | CASSVGLEQFF
NA | NA | TRBJ2-7 | TRBV10-3 | TGTGCCATCAGCCCCTCCTACGAGCAGTACTTC | CAISPSYEQYF
NA | NA | TRBJ2-2 | TRBV11-2 | TGTGCCAGCAGCTTAATTGGGCCTAACACCGGGGAGCTGTTTTTT | CASSLIGPNTGELFF
TRBD1 | NA | TRBJ1-1 | TRBV4-3 | TGCGCCAGCAGCCAAGGTGTCGGGACAGTAGCTTTCTTT | CASSQGVGTVAFF
NA | NA | TRBJ2-1 | TRBV7-9 | TGTGCCAGCAGCTATATATGGCGGGACCGCTTGGGCAATGAGCAGTTCTTC | CASSYIWRDRLGNEQFF
NA | NA | TRBJ2-1 | TRBV19 | TGTGCCAGTACCTTAGGGGCTAGCGACTCGGATGAGCAGTTCTTC | CASTLGASDSDEQFF
TRBD1 | NA | TRBJ1-1 | TRBV10-3 | TGTGCCATCAGTGAGTTAATTACCGGGACAGGGGCAACTGAAGCTTTCTTT | CAISELITGTGATEAFF
TRBD2 | NA | TRBJ2-1 | TRBV7-9 | TGTGCCAGCAGAGAACTAAGTGCGGGAGTGGATGAGCAGTTCTTC | CASRELSAGVDEQFF
TRBD2 | NA | TRBJ2-3 | TRBV27 | TGTGCCAGCAGTCCCAGGCCTAGCGGGAGTTCGGCAGATACGCAGTATTTT | CASSPRPSGSSADTQYF
NA | once | TRBJ2-1 | TRBV9 | TGTGCCAGCAGCTGGACAGCCCCCTACAATGAGCAGTTCTTC | CASSWTAPYNEQFF